A single sample gave rise to the 23 T cell receptor beta chains below, sequenced in a study of T cell changes during pregnancy in multiple sclerosis. Clones were read by immunoSEQ multiplex PCR, and TCRdb kept only the in-frame ones, dropping some. The sample holds tens of thousands of clones, nearly 90% seen once. The starting material was peripheral blood, obtained in the first trimester of pregnancy. The receptors here all came from a female donor with multiple sclerosis, enrolled in a pregnancy study.

A single count supports this clone. The chain combines TRBV4-3 with TRBJ2-1; 7 nucleotides agree with TRBD1. Looked up from germline, CDR1 is LGHNA and CDR2 is YSLEER. J lost 0 bases, V lost 1 base, and 0 bases had no gene match. This CDR3 has 15 residues. The CDR3 reads CASSQGDSSYNEQFF. The CDR3 nucleotides are TGCGCCAGCAGCCAAGGGGACAGCTCCTACAATGAGCAGTTCTTC.

The chain joins TRBV19 to TRBJ2-2; D is perhaps TRBD1 (5 bases). The germline V and J ends were trimmed by 2 bases and 2 bases, with 6 bases remaining between them. This CDR3 has 14 amino acids. Germline V gene lookup returns CDR1 LNHDA and CDR2 SQIVND (reference sequence). CDR3 region: CASSITGNTGELFF. The DNA of the CDR3 is TGTGCCAGTAGTATAACAGGAAACACCGGGGAGCTGTTTTTT.

This chain joins TRBV6-4 and TRBJ2-7; 7 nucleotides align to TRBD1. This CDR3 comprises 16 residues. The V segment lost 2 bases and the J segment 5 bases; nucleotides outside the gene matches: 12. The germline gives CDR1 MRHNA, CDR2 SNTAGT. CDR3 region: CASSDRRQGCHHEQYF. The CDR3 nucleotides are TGTGCCAGCAGTGACAGAAGACAGGGATGCCACCACGAGCAGTACTTC.

The rearrangement joins TRBV4-3 to TRBJ1-2, with D hard to call. Germline V gives CDR1 LGHNA, CDR2 YSLEER. V lost 4 bases to trimming and J lost 4 bases, with 16 bases between them. CDR3 length: 15 residues. The CDR3 bases are TGCGCCAGCAGCCGTTCTAGGGAGGGTAGCTATGGCTACACCTTC. Protein sequence: CASSRSREGSYGYTF.

The rearrangement links TRBV28 to TRBJ1-5; the D is unclear. CDR3 length: 15 residues. CDR1 is MDHEN and CDR2 is SYDVKM in the germline V gene. The V and J ends lost 6 bases and 3 bases respectively, with 15 bases between them. CDR3 region: CASSYTLRANQPQHF. CDR3 DNA sequence: TGTGCCAGCAGCTATACCTTGCGGGCCAATCAGCCCCAGCATTTT.

V gene TRBV13 combines with J gene TRBJ2-1, with 13 positions matching TRBD2. CDR3 length: 18 residues. Germline V gene data show CDR1 as PRHDT and CDR2 as FYEKMQ (reference sequence). Losses at the gene ends were 4 bases for V and 9 bases for J; bases not matched to a gene: 15. The CDR3 sequence is CASSSRTSGSEGGGEQFF. In DNA, the CDR3 is TGTGCCAGCAGCTCCCGGACTAGCGGGAGTGAAGGCGGGGGTGAGCAGTTCTTC.

The rearrangement links TRBV4-3 to TRBJ2-1; 12 bases map to TRBD2. Trimming at V came to 2 bases and at J to 4 bases, leaving 12 bases not matched to a gene. The length of the CDR3 is 19 residues. The germline gives CDR1 LGHNA, CDR2 YSLEER. The CDR3 loop is CASSQHYSRLAGVYNEQFF. The CDR3 DNA reads as TGCGCCAGCAGCCAACACTATTCTCGACTAGCGGGAGTTTACAATGAGCAGTTCTTC.

The J gene is TRBJ2-7, the V gene TRBV25-1; 7 bases are shared with TRBD1. The CDR3 contains 15 residues. Germline assignment: CDR1 MGHDK and CDR2 SYGVNS. J gave up 5 bases and V 6 bases, and 13 bases lay outside the gene matches. The CDR3 DNA follows: TGTGCCAGCAGGGGCGACAGGGTAATTTTCGACGAGCAGTACTTC. Its translation is CASRGDRVIFDEQYF.

This rearrangement joins TRBV2 to TRBJ1-4; TRBD1 aligns across 7 bases. The CDR3 has 15 residues. J was trimmed by 8 bases and V by 1 base; bases with no gene match: 7. The germline V gene has CDR1 SNHLY and CDR2 FYNNEI. The CDR3 loop is CASSEGNRGREKLFF. The CDR3 DNA reads as TGTGCCAGCAGTGAAGGAAACAGGGGCAGAGAAAAACTGTTTTTT.

V is TRBV25-1 and J is TRBJ2-5; no clear D. V was trimmed by 1 base and J by 2 bases, leaving 14 bases between them. The germline V gene has CDR1 MGHDK and CDR2 SYGVNS. This CDR3 has 16 residues. This chain's CDR3 is CASSEFLGEEQETQYF. The CDR3 nucleotides read TGTGCCAGCAGTGAATTTCTGGGCGAAGAACAAGAGACCCAGTACTTC.

V and J are TRBV9 and TRBJ2-2, with D possibly matching TRBD2 (5 bases). This CDR3 has 16 amino acids. Deletions cut 6 bases from V and 4 bases from J, with 19 bases between. Looked up from germline, CDR1 is SGDLS and CDR2 is YYNGEE. The CDR3 DNA is TGTGCCAGCACCGATCAGCGGTCTCTGGGCACCGGGGAGCTGTTTTTT. Amino acid sequence: CASTDQRSLGTGELFF.

This sequence joins TRBV27 and TRBJ2-7; no clear D gene. Germline V gene lookup returns CDR1 MNHEY and CDR2 SMNVEV (reference sequence). This CDR3 spans 13 amino acids. The ends were cut back, 5 bases at V and 2 bases at J, with 10 bases in the middle. The CDR3 here is CASSNGVTYEQYF. As DNA, the CDR3 is TGTGCCAGCAGTAATGGAGTCACCTACGAGCAGTACTTC.

The genes are TRBV19 and TRBJ2-1; TRBD2 aligns across 9 bases. Germline CDR1 reads LNHDA; CDR2 reads SQIVND (reference sequence). V shed 0 bases and J 0 bases; nucleotides not matched to a gene: 6. This CDR3 contains 18 residues. The CDR3 is CASSIDQGAGGSYNEQFF. CDR3 DNA sequence: TGTGCCAGTAGTATAGATCAAGGAGCGGGAGGCTCCTACAATGAGCAGTTCTTC.

Only one count was recorded for this clone. V gene TRBV21-1 combines with J gene TRBJ2-3; the table's D call, TRBD1, has no DNA check behind it. TRBV21-1 is a recognized pseudogene. The CDR3 length is 17 residues. In nucleotides, the CDR3 is TGTGCCAGCAGCGGACGGAACAGGGGAAATAGCACAGATACGCAGTATTTT. Translated, it gives CASSGRNRGNSTDTQYF.

V gene TRBV30 combines with J gene TRBJ1-3, with a weak D call TRBD1 (6 bases). Trimming pared 3 bases from V and 5 bases from J, leaving 14 bases between. Germline V gives CDR1 GTSNPN, CDR2 SVGIG (reference sequence). The CDR3 sequence is 14 residues long. The CDR3: CAWRGAGQRNTIYF. In DNA form, the CDR3 reads TGTGCCTGGAGGGGGGCAGGTCAGCGAAACACCATATATTTT.

The CDR3 coding sequence is TGTGCCAGCAGTTTGTACGAGGGAGAGGGCAATCAGCCCCAGCATTTT. Translating gives CASSLYEGEGNQPQHF. V and J are TRBV28 and TRBJ1-5; D gene ambiguous. Germline V gives CDR1 MDHEN, CDR2 SYDVKM. Trimming left V 3 bases short and J 2 bases short, with 14 bases between. This CDR3 comprises 16 residues.

The CDR3 DNA sequence: TGTGCCAGCAGCTACGGACAGGGGGCGGAAGGCTACACCTTC. It specifies CASSYGQGAEGYTF. This chain links TRBV5-4 with TRBJ1-2; 11 bases are shared with TRBD1. The CDR3 has 14 residues. V dropped 3 bases and J dropped 8; count of bases not matched to a gene: 6. Germline CDR1 and CDR2: SGHNT and YYREEE (reference sequence).

V is TRBV29-1 and J is TRBJ2-1, with 10 bases lining up with TRBD1. V was pared by 6 bases and J by 7 bases, with 3 bases of the junction left unmatched. The CDR3 is 12 amino acids. Germline V gene lookup returns CDR1 SQVTM and CDR2 ANQGSEA. The CDR3 spells CSVDRGRNEQFF. CDR3 bases: TGCAGCGTCGACAGGGGGCGGAATGAGCAGTTCTTC.

This chain links TRBV5-1 with TRBJ2-1; D not resolved. Trimming left V 2 bases short and J 0 bases short, with 6 bases between. Germline CDR1 SGHRS, CDR2 YFSETQ. The CDR3 consists of 14 residues. This CDR3 reads CASSLLSSYNEQFF. The CDR3 bases are TGCGCCAGCAGCTTATTGAGCTCCTACAATGAGCAGTTCTTC.

This clone is a singleton in its sample. V and J are TRBV12-5 and TRBJ1-1, with D possibly TRBD1 on 5 matching bases. CDR1 is LGHNT and CDR2 is FRNRAP in the germline V gene. CDR3 length: 17 residues. The V and J ends lost 0 bases and 0 bases respectively, with 14 bases between them. The CDR3 region has the DNA TGTGCTAGTGGTTTGGTATTAGATCGGACAATGAACACTGAAGCTTTCTTT. Translated: CASGLVLDRTMNTEAFF.

The rearrangement links TRBV19 to TRBJ2-2; 7 bases fit TRBD1. The V gene end was trimmed by 3 bases and the J gene end by 6 bases; junction bases not matched to a gene: 7. Germline CDR1 LNHDA, CDR2 SQIVND (reference sequence). This CDR3 spans 15 amino acids. For the CDR3, the DNA is TGTGCCAGTAGTATCGACAGGGATATCTCCGGGGAGCTGTTTTTT. Translating it yields CASSIDRDISGELFF.

The genes are TRBV27 and TRBJ2-1; D gene uncertain. V dropped 4 bases and J dropped 7 bases, with 11 bases sitting between them. The germline CDR1 and CDR2 sequences are MNHEY and SMNVEV (reference sequence). The CDR3 contains 13 residues. The CDR3 is CASSSRYENEQFF. In DNA form, the CDR3 reads TGTGCCAGCAGTTCCAGGTACGAGAATGAGCAGTTCTTC.

The gene calls are TRBV11-2 and TRBJ1-5; D call uncertain. The germline CDR1 and CDR2 sequences are SGHAT and FQNNGV. Trimming cost V 5 bases and J 0 bases, with 14 bases left between them. The CDR3 loop spans 16 amino acids. The CDR3 sequence is CASSRYAGGSNQPQHF. CDR3 in DNA: TGTGCCAGCAGCCGATACGCAGGAGGTAGCAATCAGCCCCAGCATTTT.